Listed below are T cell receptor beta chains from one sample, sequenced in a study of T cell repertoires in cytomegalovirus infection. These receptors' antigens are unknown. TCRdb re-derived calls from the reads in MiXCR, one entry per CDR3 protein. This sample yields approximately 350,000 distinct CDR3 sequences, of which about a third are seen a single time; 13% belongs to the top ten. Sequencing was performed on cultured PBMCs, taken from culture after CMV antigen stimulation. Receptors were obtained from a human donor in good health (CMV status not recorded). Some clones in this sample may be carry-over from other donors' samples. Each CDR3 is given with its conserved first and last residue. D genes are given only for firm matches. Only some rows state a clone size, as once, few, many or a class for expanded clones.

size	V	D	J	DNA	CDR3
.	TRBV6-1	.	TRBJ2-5	TGTGCCAGCAGTTACCTGGGACGGAGCCAAGAGACCCAGTACTTC	CASSYLGRSQETQYF
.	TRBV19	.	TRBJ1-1	TGTGCCAGTAGTGTCTTCAGGCGCGGATCAAATACTGAAGCTTTCTTT	CASSVFRRGSNTEAFF
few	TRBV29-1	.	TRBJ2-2	TGCAGCGTTGAACCGCACACCGGGGAGCTGTTTTTT	CSVEPHTGELFF
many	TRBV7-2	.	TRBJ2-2	TGTGCCAGCAGCTCAACCACGAACACCGGGGAGCTGTTTTTT	CASSSTTNTGELFF
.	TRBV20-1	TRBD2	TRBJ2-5	TGCAGTGCTAGGCGGCTAGCGGGATCCCAAGAGACCCAGTACTTC	CSARRLAGSQETQYF
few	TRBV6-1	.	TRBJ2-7	TGTGCCAGCAGTGGGCTTTACGAGCAGTACTTC	CASSGLYEQYF
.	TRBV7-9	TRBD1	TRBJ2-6	TGTGCCAGCAGCTCCATCCGGGACAGGGGGCCCGGGGCCAACGTCCTGACTTTC	CASSSIRDRGPGANVLTF
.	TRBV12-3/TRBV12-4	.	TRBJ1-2	TGTGCCAGCAGCCCGAGGGGAGGGATTGGCTACACCTTC	CASSPRGGIGYTF
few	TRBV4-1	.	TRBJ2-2	TGCGCCAGCAGCCAAGATTGGGGGGCCGGGGAGCTGTTTTTT	CASSQDWGAGELFF
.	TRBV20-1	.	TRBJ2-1	TGCAGTGCTAGAGATCCAGCAAACAATGAGCTTTACGTGCAGTTCTTC	CSARDPANNELYVQFF
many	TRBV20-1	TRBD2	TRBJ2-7	TGCAGTGCGTGGGCTAGCGGGAGTGTTTACGAGCAGTACTTC	CSAWASGSVYEQYF
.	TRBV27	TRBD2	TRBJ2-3	TGTGCCAGCAGTTCCATTAGACTAGCGGGAGACCCAGATACGCAGTATTTT	CASSSIRLAGDPDTQYF
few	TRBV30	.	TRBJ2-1	TGTGCCTGGAGGACCGGGGAAAGCTACAATGAGCAGTTCTTC	CAWRTGESYNEQFF
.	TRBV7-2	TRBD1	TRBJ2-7	TGTGCCAGCAGCCAAGTCGGGACAGGGGGCTACGAGCAGTACTTC	CASSQVGTGGYEQYF
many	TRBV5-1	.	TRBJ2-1	TGCGCCAGCAGCTTGGCCAACGAGCAGTTCTTC	CASSLANEQFF
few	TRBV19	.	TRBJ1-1	TGTGCCAGTAGATCGGTGGGCGGGAACACTGAAGCTTTCTTT	CASRSVGGNTEAFF
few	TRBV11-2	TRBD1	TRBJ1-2	TGTGCCAGCAGCCCACAGGGGGCCGGTGGCTACACCTTC	CASSPQGAGGYTF
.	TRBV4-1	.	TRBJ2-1	TGCGCCAGCAGCCACCCCGCCGTGGGCGGAAGGGGGAATGAGCAGTTCTTC	CASSHPAVGGRGNEQFF
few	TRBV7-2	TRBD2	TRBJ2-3	TGTGCCAGCAGCTTAGGAGTAGCGGGTGGCACAGATACGCAGTATTTT	CASSLGVAGGTDTQYF
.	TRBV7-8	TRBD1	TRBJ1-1	TGTGCCAGCAGCTTAGTCCGCCCGACAGGGAGGATCACTGAAGCTTTCTTT	CASSLVRPTGRITEAFF
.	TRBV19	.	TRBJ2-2	TGTGCCAGTAGTATGAAGGGGGGTTTTCAAGACGGGGAGCTGTTTTTT	CASSMKGGFQDGELFF
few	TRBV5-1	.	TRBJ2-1	TGCGCCAGCAGCTTGACCCAGGGGAACAATGAGCAGTTCTTC	CASSLTQGNNEQFF
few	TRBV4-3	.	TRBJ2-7	TGCGCCAGCAGCCAAGAGAGGCAGCTCTCCTACGAGCAGTACTTC	CASSQERQLSYEQYF
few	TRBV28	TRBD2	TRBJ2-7	TGTGCCAGCACCCAGACCGGGAGGGATTACGAGCAGTACTTC	CASTQTGRDYEQYF
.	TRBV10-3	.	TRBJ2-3	TGTGCCATCAGTGATCTGGGAAGGGCAGGGCCCACAGATACGCAGTATTTT	CAISDLGRAGPTDTQYF
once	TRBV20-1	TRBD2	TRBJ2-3	TGCAGTGCTAGAGATCAGCCTAGCGGGAGCACAGATACGCAGTATTTT	CSARDQPSGSTDTQYF
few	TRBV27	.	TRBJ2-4	TGTGCCAGCGGCCTTCCGGGACGGTTAGCCAAAAACATTCAGTACTTC	CASGLPGRLAKNIQYF
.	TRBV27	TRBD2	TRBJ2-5	TGTGCCAGCAGTTTTAGCGGACTAGCGGGAGAGACCCAGTACTTC	CASSFSGLAGETQYF
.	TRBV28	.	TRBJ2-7	TGTGCCAGCAGTCCCCCCGAGGACGAGCAGTACTTC	CASSPPEDEQYF
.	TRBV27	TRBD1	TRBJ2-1	TGTGCCAGCAGTCCGACCCGACAGGGAAGGAATGAGCAGTTCTTC	CASSPTRQGRNEQFF
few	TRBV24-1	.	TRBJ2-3	TGTGCCACCAGCGCTGACGGATGGGCTGATACGCAGTATTTT	CATSADGWADTQYF
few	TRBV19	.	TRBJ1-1	TGTGCCAGCTCTCCGAGGAGCACTGAAGCTTTCTTT	CASSPRSTEAFF
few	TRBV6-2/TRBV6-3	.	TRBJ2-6	TGTGCCAGCAGTTCCCCCAGGGCCAACGTCCTGACTTTC	CASSSPRANVLTF
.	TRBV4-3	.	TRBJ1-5	TGCGCCAGCAGCCAAGATCTGGGCGGGCAGCCCCAGCATTTT	CASSQDLGGQPQHF
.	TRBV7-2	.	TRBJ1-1	TGTGCCAGCAGCTTAAAATCCTCTGCCACTGAAGCTTTCTTT	CASSLKSSATEAFF
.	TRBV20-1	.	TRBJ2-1	TGCAGTGCTAGTCATTGGCGTTCATACAATGAGCAGTTCTTC	CSASHWRSYNEQFF
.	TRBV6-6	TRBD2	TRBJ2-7	TGTGCCAGCAGGGCCGGGCTAGCGGACTCCTACGAGCAGTACTTC	CASRAGLADSYEQYF
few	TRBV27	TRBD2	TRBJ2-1	TGTGCCAGCACTCCTTTTTTTAGCGGGTTCTACAATGAGCAGTTCTTC	CASTPFFSGFYNEQFF
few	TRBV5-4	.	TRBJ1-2	TGTGCCAGCAGCTTGGAAGGGCGCGGTAACTATGGCTACACCTTC	CASSLEGRGNYGYTF
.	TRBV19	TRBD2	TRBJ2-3	TGTGCCAGTAGCCCAATTCCGGGACTAGGGGCAGATACGCAGTATTTT	CASSPIPGLGADTQYF
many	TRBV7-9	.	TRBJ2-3	TGTGCCAGCAGCTCGAGACGTGAAGAGCTCCCGCAGTATTTT	CASSSRREELPQYF